This TCR beta chain was sequenced in a study of CXCR3-negative and CXCR3-positive naive CD8 T cells. Findings of the study overall: Whereas both naive subsets had comparably high diversity, memory CD8+ cells had much lower diversity. The study found more hydrophobic TRB CDR3s in CXCR3-positive naive cells than in CXCR3-negative naive cells. Naive cells that were CXCR3-negative or CXCR3-positive used TRBV-TRBJ genes alike, while memory cells diverged. TRB CDR3 properties indicated TCR strength, while surface CD5 was similar across naive subsets.

Concerning this clonotype itself: Antigen: not known.

This CDR3 contains 16 residues. The germline gives CDR1 PRHDT, CDR2 FYEKMQ (reference sequence). CD45RO-CCR7+CD27+CD95- cells counted as naive CD8+ T cells. UMI labels and 5' RACE were used to prepare the TRB cDNA libraries. No DNA is given; TCRdb re-called the 5' RACE reads and lists each CDR3 protein once. The table for this sample gives under 150,000 distinct CDR3 sequences. The material sequenced was naive CXCR3+ CD8+ T cells from blood. Subset here: CD45RO-CCR7+CD27+CD95- naive CD8+ T cells expressing CXCR3 (TNR3+). The clonotype was recovered from a human donor in good health. Some clones in this sample may be carry-over from other donors' samples. The gene calls are TRBV13 and TRBJ2-7; the D call of TRBD1 rests on TCRdb alone, since no DNA is present to check it. The CDR3 region is CASSLSRSGVDYEQYF.